One sample yielded the 7 T cell receptor beta chains listed below, sequenced in a study of Ad26.COV2.S vaccination and SARS-CoV-2 variants. Treatment denoted: roughly 18 received Ad26.COV2.S at low or high dose, single or two shots; several received placebo; per-sample allocation not given. After the first vaccine or placebo injection, samples were drawn on day 63. TCRdb's table, derived via immunoSEQ multiplex PCR, lists solely in-frame clones and lacks some. The sample yields 250,000 or so clones, around 85% seen once. The specimen comprised peripheral blood, sampled in a trial of Ad26.COV2.S vaccine versus placebo. The receptors derive from a person aged 18-65 years who received the Ad26.COV2.S COVID-19 vaccine or a placebo.

The V gene is TRBV4-3, the J gene TRBJ2-7, with 8 nucleotides matching TRBD1. With 1 base clipped from V and 3 bases from J, the junction kept 17 bases outside the gene matches. CDR1 LGHNA and CDR2 YSLEER come from the germline V gene. CDR3 length: 19 residues. CDR3: CASSQVEEDRACPDYEQYV. For the CDR3, the DNA is TGCGCCAGCAGCCAAGTGGAGGAGGACAGGGCCTGCCCCGACTACGAGCAGTACGTC.

This chain connects TRBV18 to TRBJ2-7; D not certain. Trimming pared 4 bases from V and 6 bases from J, leaving 13 bases between. The CDR3 contains 13 residues. Germline values: CDR1 KGHSH, CDR2 LQKENI. The CDR3 DNA sequence: TGTGCCAGCTCACTTACCTCGGTGGGCGAGCAGTACGTC. This encodes CASSLTSVGEQYV.

The chain employs TRBV6-6 and TRBJ1-2; 8 bases fit TRBD1. J was trimmed by 4 bases and V by 7 bases; bases with no gene match: 8. Germline CDR1 MNHNY, CDR2 SVGAGI (reference sequence). This CDR3 has 14 amino acids. CDR3 sequence: CASTPQGALYGYTF. The CDR3 DNA follows: TGTGCCAGCACCCCCCAGGGGGCTCTCTATGGCTACACCTTC.

The J gene is TRBJ1-1, the V gene TRBV4-3; possibly TRBD1 for D (5 bases). V was pared by 1 base and J by 3 bases, with 12 bases between. Germline CDR1 reads LGHNA; CDR2 reads YSLEER. The length of the CDR3 is 15 residues. The CDR3 region is CASSQVGRGDTEAFF. CDR3 coding DNA: TGCGCCAGCAGCCAAGTAGGACGAGGGGACACTGAAGCTTTCTTT.

The chain joins TRBV7-2 to TRBJ2-1; 10 bases are a match to TRBD2. The CDR3 has 15 residues. Germline CDR1 is SGHTA and CDR2 is FQGNSA. With V trimmed by 0 bases and J by 4 bases, 0 bases remained unmatched. CDR3 in DNA: TGTGCCAGCAGCTTAGCTAGCGGGGGGTACAATGAGCAGTTCTTC. Its translation is CASSLASGGYNEQFF.

This chain connects TRBV4-3 to TRBJ1-6; D is perhaps TRBD1 (5 bases). This CDR3 comprises 18 residues. Trimming took 0 bases from V and 0 from J, leaving 12 bases between them. Per the germline V gene, CDR1 is LGHNA and CDR2 is YSLEER. DNA of the CDR3: TGCGCCAGCAGCCAAGAGGTTCGGGGGAGCTCCTATAATTCACCCCTCCACTTT. Translated, it gives CASSQEVRGSSYNSPLHF.

The chain couples TRBV18 to TRBJ2-2; D not certain. CDR1 and CDR2 (germline): KGHSH, LQKENI. The length of the CDR3 is 13 residues. The V and J ends lost 3 bases and 4 bases respectively, with 6 bases between them. CDR3 amino acids: CASSPIATGELFF. The CDR3 region has the DNA TGTGCCAGCTCACCCATTGCCACCGGGGAGCTGTTTTTT.